This TCR beta chain was retrieved from a study of CD8 T cells in Susac syndrome. The multiple sclerosis controls were treatment-naive patients, and their relapsing-remitting disease was stable or active. TEMRA cells were enriched by FACS, while CD8+ and CD4+ T cells were obtained through a negative isolation that was performed magnetically. The length of the CDR3 is 17 residues. Trimming took 2 bases from V and 5 from J; bases not matched to a gene: 14. From germline, CDR1 is SGDLS and CDR2 YYNGEE. RNA amounts of about 0.45 to 1 ug underwent reverse transcription with random hexamers. An immunoSEQ multiplex PCR amplified TCR beta CDR3 over 54 Vbeta and 13 Jbeta. From the immunoSEQ multiplex PCR reads, TCRdb called clonotypes with MiXCR, one entry per CDR3 protein. The sample comprises 250,000 or so distinct CDR3 sequences, 85% to 95% of which are singletons, and approximately 0.07% rests with the top ten.

The clonotype comes from a human donor with multiple sclerosis. J is TRBJ1-1 and V is TRBV9; 8 nucleotides align to TRBD1. What was sequenced was CD4+ T cells from PBMCs. CDR3 nucleotide sequence: TGTGCCAGCAGCGTGACCGACAGGGGCGCTAGTAGGACTGAAGCTTTCTTT. Its translation is CASSVTDRGASRTEAFF. Variable domain in full (rest from reference TRBV9 and TRBJ1-1): DSGVTQTPKHLITATGQRVTLRCSPRSGDLSVYWYQQSLDQGLQFLIQYYNGEERAKGNILERFSAQQFPDLHSELNLSSLELGDSALYFCASSVTDRGASRTEAFFGQGTRLTVV.